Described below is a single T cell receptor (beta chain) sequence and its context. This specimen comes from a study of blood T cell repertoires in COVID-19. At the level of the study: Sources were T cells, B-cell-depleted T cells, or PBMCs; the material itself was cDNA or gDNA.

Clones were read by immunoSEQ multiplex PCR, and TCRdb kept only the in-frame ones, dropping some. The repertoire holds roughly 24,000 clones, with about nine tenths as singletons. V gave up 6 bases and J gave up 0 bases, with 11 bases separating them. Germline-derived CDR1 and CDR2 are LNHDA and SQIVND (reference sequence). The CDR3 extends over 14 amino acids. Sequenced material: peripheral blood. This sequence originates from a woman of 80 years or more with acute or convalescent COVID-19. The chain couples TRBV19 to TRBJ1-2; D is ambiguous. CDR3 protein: CASRERDSNYGYTF. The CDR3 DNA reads TGTGCCAGTAGGGAGAGGGATTCTAACTATGGCTACACCTTC.